A selection of T cell receptor beta chains follows, all from one sample in a study of blood T cell repertoires in COVID-19. Profiling relied on immunoSEQ multiplex PCR, and the TCRdb table lists in-frame clones only, not all of them. The data contain 150,000 to 200,000 clones, around 89% of them seen just once; the ten biggest clones take up 1.5% to 2%. The sequenced sample consisted of peripheral blood. These receptors were collected from a young man who had recovered from COVID-19. Each CDR3 is given with its conserved first and last residue. The D gene is left open where the match is weak. Rows may omit the clone size; those that give it use once, few, many or a size class.

TRBV7-9	TRBJ1-1	-	-	CASIQDRFNTEAFF	TGTGCCAGCATCCAAGACAGGTTTAACACTGAAGCTTTCTTT
TRBV10-3	TRBJ1-6	-	-	CAISERQGAPYSMDSPLHF	TGTGCCATCAGTGAAAGGCAGGGCGCCCCTTATAGTATGGATTCACCCCTCCACTTT
TRBV12-3/TRBV12-4	TRBJ1-4	-	once	CASGRDLGEKLFF	TGTGCCAGCGGCCGGGACTTAGGCGAAAAACTGTTTTTT
TRBV7-2	TRBJ2-1	-	-	CASSPLEEDEQFF	TGTGCCAGCAGCCCCCTGGAGGAGGATGAGCAGTTCTTC
TRBV20-1	TRBJ1-5	-	-	CSARDPGTQHF	TGCAGTGCTAGAGACCCGGGGACCCAGCATTTT
TRBV30	TRBJ2-3	-	-	CAWSNKDTQYF	TGTGCCTGGAGCAACAAAGATACGCAGTATTTT
TRBV2	TRBJ1-2	TRBD1	-	CASSEGAETGRPNYGYTF	TGTGCCAGCAGTGAGGGGGCAGAGACAGGGCGTCCAAATTATGGCTACACCTTC
TRBV18	TRBJ1-6	-	-	CASSPIQGDSPLHF	TGTGCCAGCTCACCAATACAGGGCGACTCACCCCTCCACTTT
TRBV29-1	TRBJ2-6	-	-	CSVEGTPGSGANVLTF	TGCAGCGTTGAGGGGACTCCTGGCTCTGGGGCCAACGTCCTGACTTTC
TRBV27	TRBJ1-6	TRBD1	-	CASKLGQGDSPLHF	TGTGCCAGCAAGTTGGGACAGGGTGATTCACCCCTCCACTTT
TRBV24-1	TRBJ2-3	-	-	CATSDRGRGWDTQYF	TGTGCCACCAGTGATCGTGGGAGAGGGTGGGATACGCAGTATTTT
TRBV10-3	TRBJ1-2	TRBD1	-	CAIAPGTEGGYTF	TGTGCCATCGCACCCGGGACAGAGGGGGGCTACACCTTC
TRBV12-3/TRBV12-4	TRBJ2-4	-	-	CASSLSGKLIQYF	TGTGCCAGCAGTTTGTCGGGGAAACTCATTCAGTACTTC
TRBV27	TRBJ2-1	TRBD2	many	CASSLSSSGSHEQFF	TGTGCCAGCAGTTTAAGCTCTAGCGGGAGCCATGAGCAGTTCTTC
TRBV29-1	TRBJ2-3	-	-	CSVERGTDTQYF	TGCAGCGTTGAAAGGGGGACAGATACGCAGTATTTT
TRBV7-8	TRBJ2-3	TRBD2	-	CASSEGLAGGTDTQYF	TGTGCCAGCAGCGAGGGACTAGCGGGAGGCACAGATACGCAGTATTTT
TRBV5-4	TRBJ1-1	-	-	CASSIQGMNTEAFF	TGTGCCAGCAGTATTCAGGGGATGAACACTGAAGCTTTCTTT